The present T cell receptor beta chain was sequenced within a study of blood T cell repertoires in COVID-19. Study overall: Cohort 3 donors were reported recovered after two negative PCRs, clearance, or symptom resolution.

V was pared by 1 base and J by 4 bases, with 3 bases of the junction left unmatched. CDR3 size: 14 residues. Germline lookup yields CDR1 MGHDK and CDR2 SYGVNS. Individuals aged roughly 18 to 100 years were recruited from some 26 US areas. Clinical histories supplied by participants themselves formed the basis of cohort assignment. The data were produced by immunoSEQ multiplex PCR, yet TCRdb's version contains in-frame clones alone and is incomplete. The data show more than 200,000 clones, roughly 87% seen once. Sequencing was performed on PBMCs or T cells enriched from blood (not recorded which). The clonotype comes from a young man in a cohort exposed to, infected with or recovered from COVID-19 (not recorded which). The chain uses TRBV25-1 and TRBJ2-5, with TRBD1 matching 7 bases. The CDR3 loop reads CASSEFTGAETQYF. In DNA, the CDR3 is TGTGCCAGCAGTGAATTCACAGGGGCAGAGACCCAGTACTTC.